The entry that follows covers one T cell receptor beta chain sequence. Its antigen is unidentified. A mixed TRB-A/B primer pool amplified rearranged TRB by multiplex touch-down PCR. TCRdb re-derived calls from the multiplex PCR reads in MiXCR, one entry per CDR3 protein. In the table there are about 4,200 distinct CDR3 sequences, about a quarter of which are singletons. This sample was taken from a study of T cell repertoires in aging, cancer and after chemotherapy. Study context: Pre- and post-chemotherapy samples were paired from chronic lymphocytic leukemia patients treated with fludarabine- or bendamustine-based regimens.

Study-wide results and limits: In cancer patients, declining TCR diversity with age involved lost richness and lost evenness.

The template was genomic DNA from peripheral blood, not RNA. CDR3 length: 13 amino acids. The germline V and J ends were trimmed by 6 bases and 8 bases, with 19 bases remaining between them. CDR1 is SQVTM, CDR2 ANQGSEA, per germline. This TCR was sampled from a human donor with a blood cancer. Specimen: blood. V usage is TRBV29-1 and J usage is TRBJ1-2, with a weak D call TRBD1 (5 bases). The chain's CDR3 is CSVGDAGGGGYTF. In nucleotides, the CDR3 is TGCAGCGTGGGGGACGCGGGGGGGGGGGGCTACACCTTC.